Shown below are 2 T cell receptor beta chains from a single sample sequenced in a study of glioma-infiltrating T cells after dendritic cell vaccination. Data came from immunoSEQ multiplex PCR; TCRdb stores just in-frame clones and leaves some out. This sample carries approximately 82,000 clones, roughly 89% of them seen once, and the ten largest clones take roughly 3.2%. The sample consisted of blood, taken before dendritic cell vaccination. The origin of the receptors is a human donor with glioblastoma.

The CDR3 DNA is TGTGCCACCAGCAGAGACCGGACAGGGCCCAATGAGCAGTTCTTC. It specifies CATSRDRTGPNEQFF. This chain uses TRBV15 with TRBJ2-1; TRBD1 matches at 8 bases. The CDR3 runs to 15 residues. Germline V CDR1 and CDR2: LNHNV, YYDKDF (reference sequence). Trimming at V came to 0 bases and at J to 6 bases, leaving 4 bases not matched to a gene.

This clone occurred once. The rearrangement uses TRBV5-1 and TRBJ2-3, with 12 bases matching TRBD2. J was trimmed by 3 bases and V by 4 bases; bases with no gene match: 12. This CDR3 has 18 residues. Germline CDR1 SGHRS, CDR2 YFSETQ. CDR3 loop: CASSKSTSGRLGTDTQYF. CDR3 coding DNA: TGCGCCAGCAGCAAGTCGACTAGCGGGAGACTCGGAACAGATACGCAGTATTTT.